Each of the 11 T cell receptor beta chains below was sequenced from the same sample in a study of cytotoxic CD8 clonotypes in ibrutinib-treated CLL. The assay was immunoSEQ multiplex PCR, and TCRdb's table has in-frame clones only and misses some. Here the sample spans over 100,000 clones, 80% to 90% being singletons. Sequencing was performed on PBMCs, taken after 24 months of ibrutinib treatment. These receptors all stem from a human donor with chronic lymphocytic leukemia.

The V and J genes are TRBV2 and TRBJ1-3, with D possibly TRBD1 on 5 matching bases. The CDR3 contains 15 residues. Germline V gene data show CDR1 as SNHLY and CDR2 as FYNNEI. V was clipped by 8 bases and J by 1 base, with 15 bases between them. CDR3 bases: TGTGCCAGCCGTGGCTCACAGGTTTCTGGAAACACCATATATTTT. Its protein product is CASRGSQVSGNTIYF.

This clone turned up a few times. As DNA, the CDR3 is TGTGCCTGGAGTGTAAACGGGGGGGAGACCCAGTACTTC. The encoded protein is CAWSVNGGETQYF. This chain joins TRBV30 and TRBJ2-5; TRBD2 matches 7 bases. The CDR3 covers 13 residues. The germline CDR1 and CDR2 sequences are GTSNPN and SVGIG (reference sequence). The V segment lost 0 bases and the J segment 5 bases; nucleotides outside the gene matches: 3.

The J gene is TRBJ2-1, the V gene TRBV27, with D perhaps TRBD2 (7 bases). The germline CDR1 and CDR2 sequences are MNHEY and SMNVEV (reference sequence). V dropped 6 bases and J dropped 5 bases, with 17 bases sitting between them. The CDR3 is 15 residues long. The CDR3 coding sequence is TGTGCCAGCAGAGGGAGGGGGGTTTTACACAATGAGCAGTTCTTC. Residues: CASRGRGVLHNEQFF.

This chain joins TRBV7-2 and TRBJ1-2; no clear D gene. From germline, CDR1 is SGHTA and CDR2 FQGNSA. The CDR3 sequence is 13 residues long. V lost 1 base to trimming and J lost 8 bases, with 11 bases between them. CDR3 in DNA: TGTGCCAGCAGCTTAGGGCAGAATAGCGGCTACACCTTC. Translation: CASSLGQNSGYTF.

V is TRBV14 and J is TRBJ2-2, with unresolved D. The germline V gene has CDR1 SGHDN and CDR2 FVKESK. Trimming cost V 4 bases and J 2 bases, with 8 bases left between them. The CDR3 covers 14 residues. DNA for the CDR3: TGTGCCAGCAGCCGGGTCCTAAACACCGGGGAGCTGTTTTTT. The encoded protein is CASSRVLNTGELFF.

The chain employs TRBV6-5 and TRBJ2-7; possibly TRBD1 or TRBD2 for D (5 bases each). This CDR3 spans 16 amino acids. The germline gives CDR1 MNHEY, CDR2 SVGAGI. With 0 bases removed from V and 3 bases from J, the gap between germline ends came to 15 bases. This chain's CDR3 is CASSYSGPGRYYEQYF. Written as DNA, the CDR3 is TGTGCCAGCAGTTACTCGGGGCCGGGACGGTACTACGAGCAGTACTTC.

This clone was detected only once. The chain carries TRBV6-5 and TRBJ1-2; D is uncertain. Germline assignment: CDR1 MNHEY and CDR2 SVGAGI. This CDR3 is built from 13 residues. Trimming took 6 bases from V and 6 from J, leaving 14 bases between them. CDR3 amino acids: CASSPGPANGYTF. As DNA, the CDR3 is TGTGCCAGCAGCCCCGGACCAGCGAATGGCTACACCTTC.

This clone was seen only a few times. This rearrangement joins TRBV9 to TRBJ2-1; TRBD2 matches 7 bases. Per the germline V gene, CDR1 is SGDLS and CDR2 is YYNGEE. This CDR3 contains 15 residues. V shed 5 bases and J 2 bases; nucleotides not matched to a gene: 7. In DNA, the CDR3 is TGTGCCAGCAGTACGGGGGGACTAACCTACAATGAGCAGTTCTTC. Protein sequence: CASSTGGLTYNEQFF.

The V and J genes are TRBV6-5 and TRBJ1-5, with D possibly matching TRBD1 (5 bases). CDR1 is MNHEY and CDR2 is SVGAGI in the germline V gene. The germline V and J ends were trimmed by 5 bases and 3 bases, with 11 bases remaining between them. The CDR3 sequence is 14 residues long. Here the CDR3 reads CASSPDSPNQPQHF. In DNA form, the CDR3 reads TGTGCCAGCAGTCCTGACAGCCCCAATCAGCCCCAGCATTTT.

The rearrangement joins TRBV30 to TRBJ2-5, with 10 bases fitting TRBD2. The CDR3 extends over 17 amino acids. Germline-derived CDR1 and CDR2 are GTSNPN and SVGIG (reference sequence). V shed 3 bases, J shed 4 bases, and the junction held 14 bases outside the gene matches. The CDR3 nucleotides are TGTGCCTGGAGGAGAGGGGCTAGCGGGGGCCAGGGAGAGACCCAGTACTTC. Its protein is CAWRRGASGGQGETQYF.

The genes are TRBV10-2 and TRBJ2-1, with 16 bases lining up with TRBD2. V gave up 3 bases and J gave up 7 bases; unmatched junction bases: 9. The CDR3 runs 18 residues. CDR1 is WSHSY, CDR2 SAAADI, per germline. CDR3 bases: TGCGCCAGCAGTGACGGGGGACTAGCGGGAGGGCTGGGGAATGAGCAGTTCTTC. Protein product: CASSDGGLAGGLGNEQFF.